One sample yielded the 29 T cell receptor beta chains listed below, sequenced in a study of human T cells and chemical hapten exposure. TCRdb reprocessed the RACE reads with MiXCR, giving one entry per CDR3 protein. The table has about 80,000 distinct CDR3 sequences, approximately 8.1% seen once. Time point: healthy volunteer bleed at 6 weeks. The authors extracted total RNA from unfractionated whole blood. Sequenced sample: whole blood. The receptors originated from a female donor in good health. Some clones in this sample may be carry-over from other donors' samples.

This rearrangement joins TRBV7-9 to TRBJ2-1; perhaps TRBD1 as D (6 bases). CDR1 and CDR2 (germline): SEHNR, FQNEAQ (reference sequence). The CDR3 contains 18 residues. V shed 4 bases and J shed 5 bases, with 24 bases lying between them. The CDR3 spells CASSSDRLELSGNNEQFF. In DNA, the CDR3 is TGTGCCAGCAGCTCCGACAGGTTGGAATTGTCCGGGAACAATGAGCAGTTCTTC.

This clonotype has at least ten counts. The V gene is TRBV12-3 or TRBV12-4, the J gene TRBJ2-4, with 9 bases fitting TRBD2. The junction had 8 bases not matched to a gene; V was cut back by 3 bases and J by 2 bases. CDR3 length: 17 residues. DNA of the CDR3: TGTGCCAGCAGTTTTGTCTTAGCGGGGGACACCAAAAACATTCAGTACTTC. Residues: CASSFVLAGDTKNIQYF.

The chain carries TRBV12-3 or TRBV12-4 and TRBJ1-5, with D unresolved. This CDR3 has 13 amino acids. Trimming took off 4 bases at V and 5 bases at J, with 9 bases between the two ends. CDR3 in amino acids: CASSCMEDQPQHF. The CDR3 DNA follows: TGTGCCAGCAGTTGTATGGAGGATCAGCCCCAGCATTTT.

CDR3 DNA: TGTGCCACCAGTGATAGACGTCTCACAGATACGCAGTATTTT. Amino acid sequence: CATSDRRLTDTQYF. The chain has TRBV24-1 and TRBJ2-3; D is ambiguous. CDR1 is KGHDR and CDR2 is SFDVKD in the germline V gene. The CDR3 totals 14 residues. V was shortened by 3 bases and J by 2 bases, with 8 bases between the two germline ends.

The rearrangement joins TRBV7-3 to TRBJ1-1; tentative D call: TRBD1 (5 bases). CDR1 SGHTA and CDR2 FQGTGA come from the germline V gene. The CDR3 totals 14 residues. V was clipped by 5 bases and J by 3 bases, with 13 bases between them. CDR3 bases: TGTGCCAGCAGCCCTCAGGGAGGGGACACTGAAGCTTTCTTT. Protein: CASSPQGGDTEAFF.

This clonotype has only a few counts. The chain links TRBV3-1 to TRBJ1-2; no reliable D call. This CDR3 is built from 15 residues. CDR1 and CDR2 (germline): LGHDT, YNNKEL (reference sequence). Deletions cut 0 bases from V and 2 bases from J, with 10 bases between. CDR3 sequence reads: CASSQDFSANYGYTF. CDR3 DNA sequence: TGTGCCAGCAGCCAAGATTTCTCAGCCAACTATGGCTACACCTTC.

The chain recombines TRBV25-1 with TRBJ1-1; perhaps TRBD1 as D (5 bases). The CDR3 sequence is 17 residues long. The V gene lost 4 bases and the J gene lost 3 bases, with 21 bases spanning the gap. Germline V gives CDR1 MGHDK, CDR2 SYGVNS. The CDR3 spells CASSAWVTDSPHTEAFF. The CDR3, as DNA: TGTGCCAGCAGTGCCTGGGTCACAGACAGTCCCCACACTGAAGCTTTCTTT. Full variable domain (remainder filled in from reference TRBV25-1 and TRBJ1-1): EADIYQTPRYLVIGTGKKITLECSQTMGHDKMYWYQQDPGMELHLIHYSYGVNSTEKGDLSSESTVSRIRTEHFPLTLESARPSHTSQYLCASSAWVTDSPHTEAFFGQGTRLTVV.

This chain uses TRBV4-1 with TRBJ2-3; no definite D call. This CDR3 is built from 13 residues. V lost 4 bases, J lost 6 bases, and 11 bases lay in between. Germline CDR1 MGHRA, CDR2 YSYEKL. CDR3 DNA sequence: TGCGCCAGCAGCCTAGATGAATGGGATACGCAGTATTTT. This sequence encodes CASSLDEWDTQYF.

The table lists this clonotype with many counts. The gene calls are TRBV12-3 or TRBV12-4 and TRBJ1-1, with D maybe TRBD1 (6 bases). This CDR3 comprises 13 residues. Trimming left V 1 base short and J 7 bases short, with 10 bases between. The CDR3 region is CASSLVRTDEAFF. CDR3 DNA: TGTGCCAGCAGTTTAGTTAGGACAGATGAAGCTTTCTTT.

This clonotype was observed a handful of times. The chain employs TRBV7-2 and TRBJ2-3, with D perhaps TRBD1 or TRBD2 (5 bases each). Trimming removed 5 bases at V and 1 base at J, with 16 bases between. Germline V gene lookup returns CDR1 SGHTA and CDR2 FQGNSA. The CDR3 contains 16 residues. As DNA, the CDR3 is TGTGCCAGCAGCCCAGTTTGGGGGTCCCGCACAGATACGCAGTATTTT. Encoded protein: CASSPVWGSRTDTQYF. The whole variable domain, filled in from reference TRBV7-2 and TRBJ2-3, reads GAGVSQSPSNKVTEKGKDVELRCDPISGHTALYWYRQSLGQGLEFLIYFQGNSAPDKSGLPSDRFSAERTGGSVSTLTIQRTQQEDSAVYLCASSPVWGSRTDTQYFGPGTRLTVL.

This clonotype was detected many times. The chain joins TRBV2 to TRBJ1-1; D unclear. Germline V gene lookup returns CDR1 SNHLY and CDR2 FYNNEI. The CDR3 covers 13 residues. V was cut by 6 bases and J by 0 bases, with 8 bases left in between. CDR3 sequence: CASSTEMNTEAFF. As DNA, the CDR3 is TGTGCCAGCAGCACCGAGATGAACACTGAAGCTTTCTTT.

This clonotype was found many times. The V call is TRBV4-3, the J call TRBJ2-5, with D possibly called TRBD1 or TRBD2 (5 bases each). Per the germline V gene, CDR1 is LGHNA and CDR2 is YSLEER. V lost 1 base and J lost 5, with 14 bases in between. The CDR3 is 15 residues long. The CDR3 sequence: CASSQVEGPGETQYF. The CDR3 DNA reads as TGCGCCAGCAGCCAAGTAGAGGGGCCGGGGGAGACCCAGTACTTC.

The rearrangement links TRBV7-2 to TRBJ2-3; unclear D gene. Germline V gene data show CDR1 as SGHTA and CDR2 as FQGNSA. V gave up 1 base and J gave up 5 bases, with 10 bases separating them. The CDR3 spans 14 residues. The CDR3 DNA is TGTGCCAGCAGCTTAGATCTAGGCATAGATACGCAGTATTTT. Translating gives CASSLDLGIDTQYF.

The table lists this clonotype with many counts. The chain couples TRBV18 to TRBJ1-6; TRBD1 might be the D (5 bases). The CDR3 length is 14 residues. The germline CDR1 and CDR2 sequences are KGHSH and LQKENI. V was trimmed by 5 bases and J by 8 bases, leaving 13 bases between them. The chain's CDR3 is CASSTAGTDSPLHF. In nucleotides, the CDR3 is TGTGCCAGCTCAACTGCCGGGACCGATTCACCCCTCCACTTT.

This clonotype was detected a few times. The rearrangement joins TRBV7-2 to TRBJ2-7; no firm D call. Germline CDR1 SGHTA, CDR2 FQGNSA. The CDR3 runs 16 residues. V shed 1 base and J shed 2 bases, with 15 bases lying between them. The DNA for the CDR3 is TGTGCCAGCAGCTTAGTTGGTACAGAATTTGCCTACGAGCAGTACTTC. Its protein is CASSLVGTEFAYEQYF.

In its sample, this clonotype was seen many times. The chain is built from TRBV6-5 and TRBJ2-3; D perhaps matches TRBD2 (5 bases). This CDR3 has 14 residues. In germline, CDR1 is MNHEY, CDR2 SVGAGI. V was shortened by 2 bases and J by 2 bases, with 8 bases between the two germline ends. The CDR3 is CASSYGGYTDTQYF. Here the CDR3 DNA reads TGTGCCAGCAGTTACGGCGGGTACACAGATACGCAGTATTTT.

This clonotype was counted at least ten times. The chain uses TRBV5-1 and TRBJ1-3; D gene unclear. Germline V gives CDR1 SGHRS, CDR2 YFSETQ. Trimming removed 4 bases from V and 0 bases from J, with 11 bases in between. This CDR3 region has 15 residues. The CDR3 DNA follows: TGCGCCAGCAGCGCGACACCCTACTCTGGAAACACCATATATTTT. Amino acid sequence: CASSATPYSGNTIYF.

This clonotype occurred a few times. CDR3 nucleotide sequence: TGTGCCAGCAGCTTCGTACTTCTCCGTTCTGGGGCCAACGTCCTGACTTTC. Protein: CASSFVLLRSGANVLTF. The chain combines TRBV7-9 with TRBJ2-6; no firm D call. The CDR3 length is 17 residues. Trimming shortened V by 3 bases and J by 1 base, and 13 bases separated the two germline ends. The germline gives CDR1 SEHNR, CDR2 FQNEAQ (reference sequence).

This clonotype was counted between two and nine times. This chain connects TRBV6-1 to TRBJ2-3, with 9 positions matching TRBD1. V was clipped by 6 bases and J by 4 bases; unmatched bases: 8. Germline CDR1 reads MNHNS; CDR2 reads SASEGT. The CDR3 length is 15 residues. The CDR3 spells CASRDPGQGSDTQYF. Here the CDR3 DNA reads TGTGCCAGCAGGGATCCGGGACAGGGTTCAGATACGCAGTATTTT.

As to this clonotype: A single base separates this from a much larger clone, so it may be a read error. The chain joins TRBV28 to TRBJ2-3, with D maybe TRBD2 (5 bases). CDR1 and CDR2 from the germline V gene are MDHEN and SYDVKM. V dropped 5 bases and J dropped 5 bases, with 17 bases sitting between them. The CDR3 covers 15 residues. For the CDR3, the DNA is TGTGCCAGCAGTGCCATGCGGGCCCGGCGAGATACGCAGTATTTT. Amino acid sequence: CASSAMRARRDTQYF. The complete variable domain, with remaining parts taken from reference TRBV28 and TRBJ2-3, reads DVKVTQSSRYLVKRTGEKVFLECVQDMDHENMFWYRQDPGLGLRLIYFSYDVKMKEKGDIPEGYSVSREKKERFSLILESASTNQTSMYLCASSAMRARRDTQYFGPGTRLTVL.

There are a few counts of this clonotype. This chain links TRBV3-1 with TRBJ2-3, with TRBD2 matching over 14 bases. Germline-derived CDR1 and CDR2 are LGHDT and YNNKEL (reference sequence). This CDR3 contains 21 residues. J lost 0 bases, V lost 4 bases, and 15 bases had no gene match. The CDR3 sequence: CASSRSETGTSGGPSTDTQYF. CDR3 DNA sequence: TGTGCCAGCAGCCGATCCGAGACCGGGACTAGCGGGGGTCCTAGCACAGATACGCAGTATTTT.

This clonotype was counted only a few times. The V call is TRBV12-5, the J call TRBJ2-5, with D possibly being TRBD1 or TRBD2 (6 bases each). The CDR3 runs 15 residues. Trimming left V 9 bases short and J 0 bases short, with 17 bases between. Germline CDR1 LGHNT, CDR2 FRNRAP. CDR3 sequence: CASAPGATYQETQYF. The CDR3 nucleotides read TGTGCTAGCGCGCCGGGGGCGACGTACCAAGAGACCCAGTACTTC.

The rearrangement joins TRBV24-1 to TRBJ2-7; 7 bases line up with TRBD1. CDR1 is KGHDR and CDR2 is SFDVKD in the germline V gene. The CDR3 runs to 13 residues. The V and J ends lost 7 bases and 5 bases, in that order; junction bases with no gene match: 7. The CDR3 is CATSSDRVNEQYF. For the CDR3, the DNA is TGTGCCACCAGCTCCGACAGGGTCAACGAGCAGTACTTC.

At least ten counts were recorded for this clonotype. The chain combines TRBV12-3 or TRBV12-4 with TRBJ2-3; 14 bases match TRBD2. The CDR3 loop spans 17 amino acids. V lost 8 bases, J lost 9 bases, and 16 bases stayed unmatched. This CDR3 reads CASSLGRLGLAGETQYF. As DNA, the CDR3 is TGTGCCAGCTCCTTAGGGCGGTTGGGACTAGCGGGGGAGACGCAGTATTTT.

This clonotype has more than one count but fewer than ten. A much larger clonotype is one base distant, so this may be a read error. Here the CDR3 DNA reads TGTGCCAGCAGCCCAGGGACAGTGAGTGCCTACGAGCAGTACTTC. Protein: CASSPGTVSAYEQYF. The V call is TRBV5-6, the J call TRBJ2-7, with TRBD1 matching over 7 bases. After removal of 4 bases from V and 2 bases from J, the junction contained 9 bases not matched to a gene. Germline CDR1 reads SGHDT; CDR2 reads YYEEEE. CDR3 length: 15 amino acids.

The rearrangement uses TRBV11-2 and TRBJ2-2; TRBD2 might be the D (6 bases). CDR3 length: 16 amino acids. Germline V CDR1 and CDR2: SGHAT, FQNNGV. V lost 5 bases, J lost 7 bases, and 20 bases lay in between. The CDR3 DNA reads TGTGCCAGCAGCGGGCGGAGGGGACGGGGAGTCGGGGAGCTGTTTTTT. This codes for CASSGRRGRGVGELFF.

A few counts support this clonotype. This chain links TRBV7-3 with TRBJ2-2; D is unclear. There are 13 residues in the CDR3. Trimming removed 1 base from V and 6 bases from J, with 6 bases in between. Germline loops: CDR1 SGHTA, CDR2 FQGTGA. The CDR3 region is CASSLKVPGELFF. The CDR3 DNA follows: TGTGCCAGCAGCTTAAAAGTCCCCGGGGAGCTGTTTTTT.

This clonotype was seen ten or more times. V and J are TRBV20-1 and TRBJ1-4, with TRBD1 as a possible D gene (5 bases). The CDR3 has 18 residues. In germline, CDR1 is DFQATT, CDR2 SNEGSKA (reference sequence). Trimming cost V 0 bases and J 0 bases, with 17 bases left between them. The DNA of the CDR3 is TGCAGTGCTAGAGATTGGGGGGGGACCCTCGCAACTAATGAAAAACTGTTTTTT. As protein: CSARDWGGTLATNEKLFF.

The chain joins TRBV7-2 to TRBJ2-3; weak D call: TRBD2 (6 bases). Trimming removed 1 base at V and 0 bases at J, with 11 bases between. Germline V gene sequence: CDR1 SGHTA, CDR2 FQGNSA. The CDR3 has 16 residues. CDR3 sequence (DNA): TGTGCCAGCAGCTTAGTGCCCGGGGGTAGCACAGATACGCAGTATTTT. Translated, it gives CASSLVPGGSTDTQYF.